This TCR beta chain came from a study of T-cell reconstitution after alpha-beta-depleted transplantation in children. Unique molecular identifiers were used to barcode this TCRbeta library. MiXCR, applied by TCRdb to the PCR reads, yields one record per CDR3 protein. The profile shows 600,000 to 700,000 distinct CDR3 sequences, approximately 16% of them singletons. The source of this sequence is a human donor who donated a stem cell graft to a child with acute myeloid leukemia. The sample here was PBMCs from the stem cell graft donor, taken from the stem cell graft.

The CDR3 nucleotides read TGTGCCAGCGGTAGCGGGGGGATCTACGAGCAGTACTTC. Its protein product is CASGSGGIYEQYF. This rearrangement joins TRBV7-9 to TRBJ2-7, with TRBD2 matching 10 bases. This CDR3 is 13 amino acids long. After removal of 8 bases from V and 3 bases from J, the junction contained 4 bases not matched to a gene. CDR1 and CDR2 from the germline V gene are SEHNR and FQNEAQ (reference sequence). The entire variable domain, with the rest obtained from reference TRBV7-9 and TRBJ2-7, is as follows: DTGVSQNPRHKITKRGQNVTFRCDPISEHNRLYWYRQTLGQGPEFLTYFQNEAQLEKSRLLSDRFSAERPKGSFSTLEIQRTEQGDSAMYLCASGSGGIYEQYFGPGTRLTVT.